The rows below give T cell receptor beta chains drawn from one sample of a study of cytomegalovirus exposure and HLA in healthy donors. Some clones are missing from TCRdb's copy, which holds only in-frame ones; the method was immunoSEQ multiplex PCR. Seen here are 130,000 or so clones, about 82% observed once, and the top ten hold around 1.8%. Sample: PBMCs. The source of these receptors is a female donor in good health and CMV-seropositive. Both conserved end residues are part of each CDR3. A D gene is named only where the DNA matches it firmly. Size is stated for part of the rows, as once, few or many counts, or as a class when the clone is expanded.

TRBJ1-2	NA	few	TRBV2	CASRVTQDGYTF	TGTGCCAGCAGAGTGACACAGGATGGCTACACCTTC
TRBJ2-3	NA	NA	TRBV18	CASSPQGPTDTQYF	TGTGCCAGCTCACCTCAGGGGCCCACAGATACGCAGTATTTT
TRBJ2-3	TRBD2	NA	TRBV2	CASSGSGTSDTQYF	TGTGCCAGCAGTGGTAGCGGGACGTCAGATACGCAGTATTTT
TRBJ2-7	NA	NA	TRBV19	CASSSQGQGPYEQYF	TGTGCCAGTAGTTCCCAGGGGCAGGGACCTTACGAGCAGTACTTC
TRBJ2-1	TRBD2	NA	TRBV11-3	CASSLGLAGYNEQFF	TGTGCCAGCAGCTTAGGACTAGCGGGATACAATGAGCAGTTCTTC
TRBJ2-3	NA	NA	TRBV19	CASSFQGDTQYF	TGTGCCAGTAGTTTTCAGGGGGATACGCAGTATTTT
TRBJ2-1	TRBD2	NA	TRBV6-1	CASSGGTSGRVGEQFF	TGTGCCAGCAGTGGCGGGACTAGCGGGAGGGTAGGTGAGCAGTTCTTC
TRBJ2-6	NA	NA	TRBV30	CAWSPRGSGANVLTF	TGTGCCTGGAGCCCTCGGGGGAGTGGGGCCAACGTCCTGACTTTC
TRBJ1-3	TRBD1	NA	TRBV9	CASSVGAGGYSGNTIYF	TGTGCCAGCAGCGTAGGGGCAGGGGGCTACTCTGGAAACACCATATATTTT
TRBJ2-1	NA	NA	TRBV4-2	CASSQDWGGHNNEQFF	TGTGCCAGCAGCCAAGATTGGGGGGGGCACAACAATGAGCAGTTCTTC
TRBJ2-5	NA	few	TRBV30	CAWRLQGTETQYF	TGTGCCTGGAGATTACAGGGAACGGAGACCCAGTACTTC
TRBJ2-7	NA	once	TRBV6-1	CASGRQFSYEQYF	TGTGCCAGCGGTAGACAGTTCTCCTACGAGCAGTACTTC
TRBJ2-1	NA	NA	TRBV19	CASSPRTGVGSYNEQFF	TGTGCCAGTAGTCCTCGGACCGGGGTCGGCTCCTACAATGAGCAGTTCTTC
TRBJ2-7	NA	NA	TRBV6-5	CAQGQGPYEQYF	TGTGCGCAGGGGCAGGGTCCCTACGAGCAGTACTTC
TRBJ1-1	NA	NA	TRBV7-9	CASSLEGNTEAFF	TGTGCCAGCAGTCTAGAAGGGAACACTGAAGCTTTCTTT
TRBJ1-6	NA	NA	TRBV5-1	CASSRAADSVSPLHF	TGCGCCAGCAGCCGGGCGGCGGATAGCGTTTCACCCCTCCACTTT
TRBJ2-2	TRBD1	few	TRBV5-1	CASRSGQGGTGELFF	TGCGCCAGCAGATCTGGACAGGGAGGCACCGGGGAGCTGTTTTTT
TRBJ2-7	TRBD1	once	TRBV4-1	CASSQDETGAYEQYF	TGCGCCAGCAGCCAAGATGAGACAGGGGCCTACGAGCAGTACTTC
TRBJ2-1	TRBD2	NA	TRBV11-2	CASSSLSGVNEQFF	TGTGCCAGCAGCTCGCTTAGCGGGGTCAATGAGCAGTTCTTC
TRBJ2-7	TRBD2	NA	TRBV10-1	CASSVGLVGEQYF	TGCGCCAGCAGCGTCGGACTAGTGGGGGAGCAGTACTTC
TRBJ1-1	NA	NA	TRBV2	CASSEISNTEAFF	TGTGCCAGCAGTGAAATCTCGAACACTGAAGCTTTCTTT
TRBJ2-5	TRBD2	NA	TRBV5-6	CASSLFVGRGGIQETQYF	TGTGCCAGCAGCTTGTTTGTCGGGCGGGGGGGCATCCAAGAGACCCAGTACTTC
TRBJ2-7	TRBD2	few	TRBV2	CASSVGGSRSYEQYF	TGTGCCAGCAGTGTCGGCGGGAGTCGGTCATACGAGCAGTACTTC
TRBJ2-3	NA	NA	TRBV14	CASSQDNYSLPDTQYF	TGTGCCAGCAGCCAAGATAACTATTCCCTCCCAGATACGCAGTATTTT
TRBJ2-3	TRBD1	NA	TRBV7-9	CATLDRGLSDTQYF	TGTGCCACCCTGGACAGGGGGCTGTCAGATACGCAGTATTTT
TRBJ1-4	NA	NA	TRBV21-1	CASNPGQGGTNEKLFF	TGTGCCAGCAACCCGGGACAGGGAGGAACTAATGAAAAACTGTTTTTT
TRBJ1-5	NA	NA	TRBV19	CASSWTSGSNQPQHF	TGTGCCAGTAGTTGGACCTCGGGGAGCAATCAGCCCCAGCATTTT
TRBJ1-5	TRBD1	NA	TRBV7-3	CASSLTTGDRYNQPQHF	TGTGCCAGCAGCTTAACGACGGGGGACAGGTATAATCAGCCCCAGCATTTT
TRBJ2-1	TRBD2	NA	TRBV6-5	CASSQTSGSLNEQFF	TGTGCCAGCAGCCAGACTAGCGGTAGCCTCAATGAGCAGTTCTTC
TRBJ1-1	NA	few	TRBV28	CASRNLQTFF	TGTGCCAGCAGAAACCTACAGACTTTCTTT
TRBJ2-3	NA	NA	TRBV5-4	CASSLSLAPTPSTDTQYF	TGTGCCAGCAGCTTGAGCCTAGCGCCCACCCCGAGCACAGATACGCAGTATTTT
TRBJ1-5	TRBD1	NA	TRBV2	CASSEALVTGVQPQHF	TGTGCCAGCAGTGAAGCACTTGTGACAGGGGTTCAGCCCCAGCATTTT